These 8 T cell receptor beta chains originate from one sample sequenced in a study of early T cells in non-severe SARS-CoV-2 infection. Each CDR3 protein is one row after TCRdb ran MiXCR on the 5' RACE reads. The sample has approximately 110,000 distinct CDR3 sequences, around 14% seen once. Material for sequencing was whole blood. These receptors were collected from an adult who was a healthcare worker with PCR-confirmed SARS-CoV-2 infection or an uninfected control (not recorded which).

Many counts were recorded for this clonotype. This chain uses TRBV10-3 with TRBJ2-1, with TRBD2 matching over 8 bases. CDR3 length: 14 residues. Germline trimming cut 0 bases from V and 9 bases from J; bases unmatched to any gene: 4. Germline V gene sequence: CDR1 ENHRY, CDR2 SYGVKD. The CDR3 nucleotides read TGTGCCATCAGTGAGTCGAGCGGGGGCGGTGAGCAGTTCTTC. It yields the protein CAISESSGGGEQFF.

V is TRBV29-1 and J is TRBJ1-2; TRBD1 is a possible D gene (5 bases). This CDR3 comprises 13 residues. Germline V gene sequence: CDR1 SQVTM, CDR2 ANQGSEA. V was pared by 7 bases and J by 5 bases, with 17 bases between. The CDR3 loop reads CSAPKGLGYGYTF. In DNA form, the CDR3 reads TGCAGCGCCCCCAAGGGGCTGGGTTATGGCTACACCTTC.

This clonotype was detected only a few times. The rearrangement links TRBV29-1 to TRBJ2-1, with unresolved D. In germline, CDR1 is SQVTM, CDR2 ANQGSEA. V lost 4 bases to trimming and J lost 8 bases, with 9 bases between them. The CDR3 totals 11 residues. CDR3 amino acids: CSVGGWYEQFF. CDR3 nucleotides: TGCAGCGTTGGAGGTTGGTATGAGCAGTTCTTC.

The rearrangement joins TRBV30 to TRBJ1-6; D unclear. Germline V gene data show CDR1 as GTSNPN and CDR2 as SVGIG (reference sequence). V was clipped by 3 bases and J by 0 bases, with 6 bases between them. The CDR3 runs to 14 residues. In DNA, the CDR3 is TGTGCCTGGAGATTCAGCTCCTATAATTCACCCCTCCACTTT. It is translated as CAWRFSSYNSPLHF.

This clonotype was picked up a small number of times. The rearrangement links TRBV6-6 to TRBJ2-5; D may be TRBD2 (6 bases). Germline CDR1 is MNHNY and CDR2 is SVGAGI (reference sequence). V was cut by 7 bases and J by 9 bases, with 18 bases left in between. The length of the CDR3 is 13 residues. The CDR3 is CASTNRREEAQYF. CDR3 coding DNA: TGTGCCAGCACCAACAGGAGGGAGGAGGCCCAGTACTTC.

The CDR3 sequence is CASRAGQGASPLHF. CDR3 coding DNA: TGTGCCAGCAGAGCGGGACAGGGGGCATCACCCCTCCACTTT. The chain couples TRBV27 to TRBJ1-6, with 12 nucleotides matching TRBD1. V lost 6 bases to trimming and J lost 10 bases; unmatched junction nucleotides: 4. Per the germline V gene, CDR1 is MNHEY and CDR2 is SMNVEV (reference sequence). The CDR3 consists of 14 residues.

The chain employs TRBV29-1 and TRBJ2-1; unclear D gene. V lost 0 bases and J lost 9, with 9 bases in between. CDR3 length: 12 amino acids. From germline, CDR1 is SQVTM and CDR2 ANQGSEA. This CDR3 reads CSVEDRDVEQFF. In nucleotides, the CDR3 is TGCAGCGTTGAAGATCGAGACGTTGAGCAGTTCTTC.

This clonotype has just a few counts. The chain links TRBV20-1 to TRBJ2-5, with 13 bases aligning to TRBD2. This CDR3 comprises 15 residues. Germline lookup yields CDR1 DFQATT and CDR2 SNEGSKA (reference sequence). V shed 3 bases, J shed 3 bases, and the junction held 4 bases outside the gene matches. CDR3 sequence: CSASPGLAGEETQYF. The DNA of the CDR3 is TGCAGTGCTAGCCCCGGACTAGCGGGGGAAGAGACCCAGTACTTC.